Listed below are T cell receptor beta chains from one sample, sequenced in a study of blood T cell repertoires in COVID-19. The method was immunoSEQ multiplex PCR; TCRdb's version includes in-frame clones alone and lacks a portion of them. Here the sample spans 85,000 to 90,000 clones, approximately 89% being singletons. Sequences were obtained from peripheral blood. These receptors originate from a woman older than 75 with active COVID-19. Both conserved end residues are part of each CDR3.

v_gene	j_gene	len	CDR3aa
TRBV5-4	TRBJ2-5	15	CASSLVAGLDETQYF
TRBV27	TRBJ2-1	15	CASTSGSGSYNEQFF
TRBV28	TRBJ2-5	11	CASSLGVAQYF
TRBV24-1	TRBJ1-2	16	CATSDGTTGVDYGYTF
TRBV18	TRBJ2-7	14	CASSLVADSYEQYF
TRBV10-3	TRBJ2-2	14	CAISASGGSGELFF
TRBV5-1	TRBJ2-7	17	CASSLGTGASLSYEQYF
TRBV5-1	TRBJ2-5	18	CASSLVVFLWRDLETQYF
TRBV3-1/TRBV3-2	TRBJ2-1	12	CASSYVESDQFF
TRBV3-1/TRBV3-2	TRBJ2-3	16	CASSQGAGGSTDTQYF
TRBV27	TRBJ2-3	15	CASSLFRSSTDTQYF
TRBV18	TRBJ2-1	17	CASSPPGLVSSYNEQFF
TRBV7-2	TRBJ2-1	15	CASSPLAGVKNEQFF
TRBV7-9	TRBJ2-3	16	CASSFPLADFTDTQYF
TRBV19	TRBJ2-7	14	CASSGAGNSYEQYF
TRBV15	TRBJ1-2	16	CATTPMGGEIWYGYTF
TRBV4-3	TRBJ2-3	17	CASSQDLAGGGSDTQYF
TRBV18	TRBJ1-5	14	CASSPSSSGTGLHF
TRBV20-1	TRBJ1-1	11	CSATVNTEAFF
TRBV5-8	TRBJ2-2	15	CASSLVRGPTGELFF
TRBV11-3	TRBJ1-1	13	CASSREGFTEAFF
TRBV28	TRBJ1-2	16	CASSLNAGGRDYGYTF
TRBV6-2/TRBV6-3	TRBJ1-5	14	CASSTEQGTQPQHF
TRBV6-5	TRBJ1-2	13	CASSYGRVLGYTF
TRBV11-2	TRBJ1-2	13	CASSSRDRGGYTF
TRBV5-1	TRBJ2-3	16	CASSLVLAGSGGTQYF
TRBV7-2	TRBJ2-1	16	CASSFGGSGRNNEQFF
TRBV9	TRBJ2-2	15	CASSVASGSSGELFF
TRBV27	TRBJ2-7	15	CASSLTRGGYYEQYF
TRBV6-5	TRBJ2-5	14	CASSPGTGRETQYF
TRBV2	TRBJ2-1	16	CASSKSGMSSYNEQFF
TRBV9	TRBJ2-1	11	CASSVVSEQFF
TRBV19	TRBJ2-2	16	CASSILVQARGGELFF
TRBV24-1	TRBJ2-5	18	CATSEQPRTSGSQETQYF
TRBV7-2	TRBJ2-7	15	CASSFFTGVTYEQYF
TRBV7-2	TRBJ1-2	11	CASSTRQTYTF
TRBV6-5	TRBJ2-5	14	CASSPQGGQETQYF
TRBV18	TRBJ2-7	14	CASSHGQDIYEQYF
TRBV18	TRBJ2-7	14	CASSRDSGGREQYF
TRBV29-1	TRBJ2-1	14	CSASTRGNFGEQFF
TRBV4-3	TRBJ2-7	16	CASSQVLVGGHYEQYF
TRBV7-6	TRBJ2-5	16	CASSRGTSGSGETQYF
TRBV11-2	TRBJ2-5	16	CASSRNSEQQQETQYF
TRBV6-5	TRBJ2-3	15	CASGVGHTSTDTQYF
TRBV7-9	TRBJ2-1	17	CASSLGRGLYAIDEQFF
TRBV9	TRBJ1-2	16	CASSPEGEGGVYGYTF
TRBV6-5	TRBJ1-2	12	CASSPATYGYTF
TRBV6-2/TRBV6-3	TRBJ1-2	13	CASSRGQGSGYTF
TRBV11-2	TRBJ2-7	13	CASSSLNTYEQYF
TRBV6-5	TRBJ2-1	12	CASRGGRGEQFF
TRBV19	TRBJ2-4	17	CASSIYGGGLAKNIQYF
TRBV5-6	TRBJ2-7	14	CASSLGGDTYEQYF
TRBV3-1/TRBV3-2	TRBJ2-7	15	CASSQAWDSPTGQYF
TRBV5-4	TRBJ2-7	15	CASSLKRELLYEQYF
TRBV6-6	TRBJ1-2	13	CASRETGNYGYTF
TRBV27	TRBJ2-7	15	CASSLSTSGIYEQYF
TRBV30	TRBJ2-1	16	CAWSPIFSGTYNEQFF
TRBV12-3/TRBV12-4	TRBJ2-7	13	CASSSPRFYEQYF
TRBV28	TRBJ2-3	15	CASSYAAGFTDTQYF